Each of the 29 T cell receptor beta chains below was sequenced from the same sample in a study of regulatory T cells in long-lasting Graves disease. The time point is: newly diagnosed GD, antithyroid drugs for less than 3 months. Extracted RNA from PBMCs served as the source of the TCR library. Arm-PCR of CDR3 regions and iRepertoire HTBI primers were the basis on which TCR beta libraries were built. TCRdb passed the multiplex PCR reads through MiXCR, listing each CDR3 protein once. The sample includes a few hundred thousand distinct CDR3 sequences, roughly 15% of them seen just once. This sample also appeared in a second study, on T cells in Graves' hyperthyroidism and ophthalmopathy.

The sample in question was peripheral blood mononuclear cells (PBMCs), obtained at new diagnosis, from a patient treated with antithyroid drugs. All receptors derive from a woman in her thirties or forties with Graves disease.

The J gene is TRBJ2-1, the V gene TRBV12-3 or TRBV12-4; weak D call: TRBD2 (5 bases). Trimming took 3 bases from V and 5 from J, leaving 14 bases between them. The CDR3 sequence is 15 residues long. The CDR3 is CASSFFSGTDNEQFF. The CDR3 nucleotides are TGTGCCAGCAGTTTTTTTTCGGGAACTGACAATGAGCAGTTCTTC.

This clonotype occurred many times. V is TRBV30 and J is TRBJ1-1; a weak D match, TRBD1 (5 bases). Per the germline V gene, CDR1 is GTSNPN and CDR2 is SVGIG (reference sequence). The germline V and J ends were trimmed by 2 bases and 6 bases, with 10 bases remaining between them. The CDR3 has 12 residues. Here the CDR3 reads CAWSNRSPEAFF. The CDR3 nucleotides read TGTGCCTGGAGTAACAGGTCCCCTGAAGCTTTCTTT.

The gene calls are TRBV28 and TRBJ1-5; 8 bases are a match to TRBD1. V was clipped by 2 bases and J by 0 bases; unmatched bases: 0. The CDR3 spans 15 residues. The germline gives CDR1 MDHEN, CDR2 SYDVKM. CDR3: CASSLTGGSNQPQHF. For the CDR3, the DNA is TGTGCCAGCAGTTTAACAGGGGGTAGCAATCAGCCCCAGCATTTT.

This clonotype was detected many times. The CDR3 loop is CASSVDGASAEAFF. The CDR3 DNA follows: TGTGCCAGCAGCGTAGATGGGGCAAGCGCTGAAGCTTTCTTT. The V and J genes are TRBV9 and TRBJ1-1, with D possibly being TRBD1 (5 bases). V was clipped by 0 bases and J by 6 bases, with 12 bases between them. Germline values: CDR1 SGDLS, CDR2 YYNGEE. This CDR3 has 14 amino acids.

Comments on this clonotype: A far more abundant clone sits one base away, making this likely a read error. The chain has TRBV7-9 and TRBJ2-3; D unresolved. Germline V lookup: CDR1 SEHNR, CDR2 FQNEAQ (reference sequence). This CDR3 is 14 amino acids long. Trimming cost V 5 bases and J 2 bases, with 11 bases left between them. Here the CDR3 DNA reads TGTGCCAGCAGCCCTGCCACGGTCACAGATACGCAGTATTTT. It codes for CASSPATVTDTQYF.

This clonotype was picked up many times. The chain couples TRBV6-1 to TRBJ1-1; a possible D gene is TRBD1 (6 bases). Germline assignment: CDR1 MNHNS and CDR2 SASEGT. Trimming removed 6 bases from V and 0 bases from J, with 20 bases in between. The CDR3 covers 17 residues. CDR3 in amino acids: CASRSPIQGLMNTEAFF. The DNA for the CDR3 is TGTGCCAGCAGGTCCCCCATACAGGGCTTGATGAACACTGAAGCTTTCTTT.

This clonotype was observed at least ten times. The chain is built from TRBV30 and TRBJ1-2, with 8 nucleotides matching TRBD1. CDR1 is GTSNPN and CDR2 is SVGIG in the germline V gene (reference sequence). V was pared by 2 bases and J by 4 bases, with 9 bases of the junction left unmatched. The CDR3 sequence is 15 residues long. CDR3 sequence (DNA): TGTGCCTGGAGTATACAGGGGGAACCTTTCTATGGCTACACCTTC. It specifies CAWSIQGEPFYGYTF.

This clonotype has a handful of counts. This chain connects TRBV6-1 to TRBJ1-2; TRBD1 matches at 11 bases. The CDR3 loop spans 15 amino acids. V lost 6 bases, J lost 4 bases, and 7 bases stayed unmatched. In germline, CDR1 is MNHNS, CDR2 SASEGT. CDR3 region: CASSRGTGGPYGYTF. The CDR3 DNA sequence: TGTGCCAGCAGCCGCGGGACAGGGGGACCCTATGGCTACACCTTC.

This clonotype occurred a few times. The chain uses TRBV4-3 and TRBJ2-5, with D possibly being TRBD2 (5 bases). Trimming stripped 0 bases from V and 5 bases from J, with 13 bases between. CDR3 length equals 15 residues. Looked up from germline, CDR1 is LGHNA and CDR2 is YSLEER. The DNA for the CDR3 is TGCGCCAGCAGCCAAGATATAATAGCGCCCGAGACCCAGTACTTC. Its translation is CASSQDIIAPETQYF.

This clonotype showed up many times. The chain uses TRBV3-1 and TRBJ1-1; 12 nucleotides line up with TRBD1. In germline, CDR1 is LGHDT, CDR2 YNNKEL (reference sequence). Germline trimming cut 3 bases from V and 6 bases from J; bases unmatched to any gene: 2. The CDR3 totals 14 residues. The CDR3 region has the DNA TGTGCCAGCAGCCAGGGACAGGGGGCGTCTGAAGCTTTCTTT. It yields the protein CASSQGQGASEAFF.

This clonotype was counted between two and nine times. This chain links TRBV27 with TRBJ2-7, with D maybe TRBD1 (5 bases). CDR3 size: 15 residues. V was pared by 2 bases and J by 1 base, with 12 bases between. Germline V gives CDR1 MNHEY, CDR2 SMNVEV (reference sequence). The CDR3 sequence: CASSLSETGSYEQYF. In DNA, the CDR3 is TGTGCCAGCAGTTTAAGCGAAACAGGTTCCTACGAGCAGTACTTC.

The J gene is TRBJ2-7, the V gene TRBV7-6; either TRBD1 or TRBD2 may fit D (5 bases each). Trimming took 5 bases from V and 3 from J, leaving 20 bases between them. Germline lookup yields CDR1 SGHVS and CDR2 FNYEAQ. The CDR3 is made up of 16 amino acids. The CDR3 here is CASSTLRGEGFYEQYF. The CDR3, as DNA: TGTGCCAGCAGCACCTTGAGGGGAGAGGGTTTCTACGAGCAGTACTTC.

V is TRBV4-1 and J is TRBJ2-2; 7 bases map to TRBD2. The germline V gene encodes CDR1 MGHRA and CDR2 YSYEKL. This CDR3 contains 17 residues. Trimming took 2 bases from V and 6 from J; bases not matched to a gene: 12. CDR3 residues: CASSQSPQREVAGELFF. For the CDR3, the DNA is TGCGCCAGCAGCCAATCCCCCCAACGGGAGGTCGCCGGGGAGCTGTTTTTT.

This clonotype appeared many times. The chain links TRBV6-5 to TRBJ1-2; D ambiguous. CDR1 and CDR2 (germline): MNHEY, SVGAGI. V lost 2 bases and J lost 4, with 17 bases in between. CDR3 size: 16 residues. In nucleotides, the CDR3 is TGTGCCAGCAGTTACAGTGCGGAGGGAACATTCTATGGCTACACCTTC. As protein: CASSYSAEGTFYGYTF.

This clonotype was counted between two and nine times. V and J are TRBV3-1 and TRBJ2-7; 7 bases map to TRBD2. The CDR3 covers 16 residues. Trimming at V came to 3 bases and at J to 4 bases, leaving 12 bases not matched to a gene. Germline CDR1 is LGHDT and CDR2 is YNNKEL (reference sequence). CDR3 residues: CASSHYLASGRYEQYF. CDR3 bases: TGTGCCAGCAGCCACTACCTGGCTAGCGGAAGATACGAGCAGTACTTC.

This clonotype was detected a few times. This chain links TRBV2 with TRBJ2-7; no clear D. Trimming removed 6 bases at V and 0 bases at J, with 15 bases between. Germline CDR1 is SNHLY and CDR2 is FYNNEI. The length of the CDR3 is 15 residues. CDR3 in DNA: TGTGCCAGCAGCGAACTGGCGGAAAGCTCCTACGAGCAGTACTTC. Protein product: CASSELAESSYEQYF.

The J gene is TRBJ2-7, the V gene TRBV2, with D perhaps matching TRBD1 (5 bases). CDR3 length: 15 amino acids. Looked up from germline, CDR1 is SNHLY and CDR2 is FYNNEI. V dropped 4 bases and J dropped 5 bases, with 18 bases sitting between them. The CDR3 DNA sequence: TGTGCCAGCAGTGGGGGCACTGACAAGGCCCACGAGCAGTACTTC. Translated, it gives CASSGGTDKAHEQYF.

V usage is TRBV7-8 and J usage is TRBJ2-5; 7 bases line up with TRBD2. CDR1 and CDR2 (germline): SGHVS, FQNEAQ. The CDR3 runs to 15 residues. Trimming took 5 bases from V and 0 from J; bases not matched to a gene: 6. In DNA, the CDR3 is TGTGCCAGCAGCGACCGGGACTACTACCAAGAGACCCAGTACTTC. Translated, it gives CASSDRDYYQETQYF.

This clonotype was counted a few times. The genes are TRBV7-9 and TRBJ2-3; a weak D match, TRBD2 (6 bases). Trimming removed 3 bases from V and 8 bases from J, with 9 bases in between. CDR1 and CDR2 from the germline V gene are SEHNR and FQNEAQ (reference sequence). The CDR3 runs 12 residues. CDR3 amino acids: CASSLGEATQYF. Here the CDR3 DNA reads TGTGCCAGCAGCTTGGGGGAGGCTACGCAGTATTTT.

V and J are TRBV9 and TRBJ2-3, with D perhaps being TRBD1 or TRBD2 (5 bases each). Germline V gives CDR1 SGDLS, CDR2 YYNGEE. Trimming shortened V by 6 bases and J by 3 bases, and 23 bases separated the two germline ends. This CDR3 region has 17 residues. The CDR3 reads CASKGLRADIGTDTQYF. The CDR3, as DNA: TGTGCCAGCAAAGGGTTAAGAGCGGACATAGGGACAGATACGCAGTATTTT.

The V gene is TRBV20-1, the J gene TRBJ1-5; D not resolved. The V end lost 3 bases, the J end lost 6 bases, and 18 bases lay between the germline ends. The CDR3 covers 15 residues. Looked up from germline, CDR1 is DFQATT and CDR2 is SNEGSKA (reference sequence). CDR3 sequence reads: CSASSTSGVGQPQHF. CDR3 DNA: TGCAGTGCTAGTTCCACAAGCGGGGTCGGTCAGCCCCAGCATTTT.

The V and J genes are TRBV5-1 and TRBJ2-7, with D possibly TRBD1 on 5 matching bases. Trimming shortened V by 4 bases and J by 4 bases, and 12 bases separated the two germline ends. Germline loops: CDR1 SGHRS, CDR2 YFSETQ. The length of the CDR3 is 13 residues. The CDR3 nucleotides are TGCGCCAGCAGCATAGGACATCTTTACGAGCAGTACTTC. Residues: CASSIGHLYEQYF.

This clonotype was seen at least ten times. The chain combines TRBV7-6 with TRBJ2-3, with 12 nucleotides matching TRBD2. V lost 4 bases and J lost 5; bases outside the gene matches: 4. CDR1 SGHVS and CDR2 FNYEAQ come from the germline V gene. The CDR3 loop spans 15 amino acids. The CDR3 DNA reads TGTGCCAGCAGCTCTTGGACTAGCGGGATAGATACGCAGTATTTT. Its protein product is CASSSWTSGIDTQYF.

The chain has TRBV20-1 and TRBJ1-1; 10 bases align to TRBD1. The germline V gene encodes CDR1 DFQATT and CDR2 SNEGSKA (reference sequence). The junction had 4 bases not matched to a gene; V was cut back by 6 bases and J by 0 bases. CDR3 size: 14 residues. DNA for the CDR3: TGCAGTGCATCCGGGACAGGGGTGAACACTGAAGCTTTCTTT. Encoded protein: CSASGTGVNTEAFF.

This clonotype was recorded many times. This chain uses TRBV28 with TRBJ1-2, with D perhaps TRBD1 (5 bases). Trimming took 6 bases from V and 4 from J, leaving 12 bases between them. The V gene's germline CDR1 is MDHEN and CDR2 SYDVKM. The CDR3 is made up of 13 amino acids. CDR3 sequence reads: CASSTDRAYGYTF. CDR3 DNA sequence: TGTGCCAGCAGCACCGACAGAGCCTATGGCTACACCTTC.

The chain joins TRBV10-3 to TRBJ1-3; D is undetermined. Germline loops: CDR1 ENHRY, CDR2 SYGVKD. The CDR3 has 15 amino acids. Trimming took 10 bases from V and 0 from J, leaving 16 bases between them. CDR3 nucleotides: TGTGCCAATTCGCCTGATGTCGGCTCTGGAAACACCATATATTTT. Its protein is CANSPDVGSGNTIYF.

This clonotype was seen many times. V is TRBV7-8 and J is TRBJ2-2; D may correspond to TRBD1 or TRBD2 (5 bases each). This CDR3 spans 15 amino acids. Germline V gives CDR1 SGHVS, CDR2 FQNEAQ. V lost 4 bases and J 7 bases, leaving 16 bases between the germline ends. CDR3 nucleotide sequence: TGTGCCAGCAGCTCCACCGGGACCGACGACGGGGAGCTGTTTTTT. This gives the protein CASSSTGTDDGELFF.

This rearrangement joins TRBV29-1 to TRBJ2-7; 10 bases align to TRBD1. Germline V CDR1 and CDR2: SQVTM, ANQGSEA. The CDR3 extends over 15 amino acids. J gave up 6 bases and V 7 bases, and 15 bases lay outside the gene matches. CDR3 in amino acids: CSASGRDRGDPEQYF. The CDR3 DNA sequence: TGCAGCGCCTCAGGCCGGGACAGGGGAGATCCCGAGCAGTACTTC.

This clonotype has at least ten counts. The chain combines TRBV27 with TRBJ2-3; 7 nucleotides line up with TRBD1. This CDR3 has 16 amino acids. CDR1 MNHEY and CDR2 SMNVEV come from the germline V gene (reference sequence). The trim removed 0 bases at V and 5 bases at J, leaving 8 bases unmatched. The CDR3 DNA follows: TGTGCCAGCAGTTTATCGGTAGACAGGGTCGGAGATACGCAGTATTTT. It encodes CASSLSVDRVGDTQYF.